The clone carrying this TCR beta chain was observed a single time. Trimming left V 4 bases short and J 6 bases short, with 15 bases between. CDR3 length: 14 amino acids. Germline V gives CDR1 MNHEY, CDR2 SVGAGI. This sample was taken from a study of blood T cell repertoires in COVID-19. Study at large: Samples taken during acute and convalescent COVID-19 were collected in the United States, Italy and Spain. Nucleic acid was either cDNA or gDNA, and it came from T cells, B-cell-depleted T cells, or PBMCs.

Original methodology: Reference gene primer amplification yielded estimated nucleated cell counts. Profiling relied on immunoSEQ multiplex PCR, and the TCRdb table lists in-frame clones only, not all of them. V and J calls plus clone size are reproduced from that table; the DNA served to infer D and trimming. In the table there are 130,000 or so clones, approximately 77% of which are singletons. This TCR was sampled from a man older than 75 with acute or convalescent COVID-19. Specimen: peripheral blood. The chain joins TRBV6-5 to TRBJ1-2; D unresolved. This CDR3 reads CASSFKSTGDGYTF. CDR3 nucleotide sequence: TGTGCCAGCAGTTTCAAATCGACCGGGGATGGCTACACCTTC.